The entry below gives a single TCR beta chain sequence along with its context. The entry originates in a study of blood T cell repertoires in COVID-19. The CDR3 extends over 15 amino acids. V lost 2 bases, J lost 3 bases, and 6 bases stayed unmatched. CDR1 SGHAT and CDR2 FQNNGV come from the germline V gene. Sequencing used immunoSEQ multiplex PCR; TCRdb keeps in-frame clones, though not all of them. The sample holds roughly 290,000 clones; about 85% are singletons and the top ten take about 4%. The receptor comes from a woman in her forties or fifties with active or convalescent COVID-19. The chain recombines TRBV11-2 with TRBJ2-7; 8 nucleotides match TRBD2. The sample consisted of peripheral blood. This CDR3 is CASSLSGSSVYEQYF. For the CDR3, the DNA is TGTGCCAGCAGCTTAAGCGGGAGCTCCGTCTACGAGCAGTACTTC.